One and the same sample provided the 25 T cell receptor beta chains below, sequenced in a study of T cell responses to AZD1222 COVID-19 vaccine. The protocol was immunoSEQ multiplex PCR, while the TCRdb copy is restricted to in-frame clones and leaves out a portion. This repertoire shows about 110,000 clones, about 86% found once; its top ten account for less than 3.5%. Sequencing was performed on peripheral blood, taken on day 0 of AZD1222 vaccination. The source of these receptors is an adult in good health.

The V call is TRBV7-2, the J call TRBJ2-5, with 11 bases lining up with TRBD2. The CDR3 runs 16 residues. V lost 5 bases to trimming and J lost 2 bases; unmatched junction nucleotides: 7. Germline CDR1 SGHTA, CDR2 FQGNSA. CDR3 in amino acids: CASSLPLAGGQETQYF. CDR3 nucleotides: TGTGCCAGCAGCCTGCCCCTAGCGGGGGGACAAGAGACCCAGTACTTC.

This clone has a single count. The chain carries TRBV7-9 and TRBJ2-5; 8 bases line up with TRBD2. Trimming removed 5 bases from V and 4 bases from J; junction bases left unmatched: 9. This CDR3 is 15 amino acids long. Per the germline V gene, CDR1 is SEHNR and CDR2 is FQNEAQ (reference sequence). The CDR3 reads CASSHGGGGPETQYF. CDR3 nucleotides: TGTGCCAGCAGCCATGGGGGCGGGGGGCCAGAGACCCAGTACTTC.

The chain uses TRBV5-6 and TRBJ1-2; D possibly corresponds to TRBD1 (6 bases). CDR3 size: 14 residues. The ends were cut back, 4 bases at V and 3 bases at J, with 13 bases in the middle. Germline assignment: CDR1 SGHDT and CDR2 YYEEEE. The CDR3 region is CASSSTGSDYGYTF. In DNA form, the CDR3 reads TGTGCCAGCAGCAGTACAGGGTCTGACTATGGCTACACCTTC.

The chain couples TRBV7-8 to TRBJ2-7; 8 bases line up with TRBD2. The CDR3 is made up of 17 amino acids. V lost 5 bases to trimming and J lost 0 bases; unmatched junction nucleotides: 12. The germline CDR1 and CDR2 sequences are SGHVS and FQNEAQ. The CDR3 DNA follows: TGTGCCAGCAGCCTTCCGGGGGGGGGACCCAGCTCCTACGAGCAGTACTTC. Protein: CASSLPGGGPSSYEQYF.

The V and J genes are TRBV7-7 and TRBJ1-6; D is unclear. The CDR3 length is 12 residues. Germline V gene sequence: CDR1 SSHAT, CDR2 FNYEAQ (reference sequence). The V and J ends lost 10 bases and 7 bases respectively, with 11 bases between them. The CDR3, as DNA: TGTGCCACTTACAGCAGAAATTCACCCCTCCACTTT. This translates into CATYSRNSPLHF.

This sequence joins TRBV30 and TRBJ1-5; 11 bases match TRBD1. This CDR3 comprises 16 residues. V lost 3 bases, J lost 4 bases, and 8 bases stayed unmatched. Germline V gene sequence: CDR1 GTSNPN, CDR2 SVGIG (reference sequence). The DNA of the CDR3 is TGTGCCTGGAGGGGGGACAGGGGGTACCTAAATCAGCCCCAGCATTTT. Protein: CAWRGDRGYLNQPQHF.

This chain connects TRBV18 to TRBJ2-7; 9 bases align to TRBD1. Germline V lookup: CDR1 KGHSH, CDR2 LQKENI. The CDR3 is made up of 15 amino acids. V gave up 3 bases and J gave up 0 bases; unmatched junction bases: 3. DNA for the CDR3: TGTGCCAGCTCACCTGGACAGGGGAGCTCCTACGAGCAGTACTTC. This translates into CASSPGQGSSYEQYF.

The chain links TRBV7-2 to TRBJ2-1; 9 bases map to TRBD2. Germline V CDR1 and CDR2: SGHTA, FQGNSA. J was trimmed by 4 bases and V by 4 bases; bases with no gene match: 8. The CDR3 is 16 amino acids. CDR3 region: CASSSWAGGLYNEQFF. The DNA for the CDR3 is TGTGCCAGCAGCTCTTGGGCGGGGGGGCTTTACAATGAGCAGTTCTTC.

The rearrangement joins TRBV27 to TRBJ1-4, with D maybe TRBD1 (5 bases). There are 15 residues in the CDR3. V was clipped by 2 bases and J by 7 bases, with 14 bases between them. The germline CDR1 and CDR2 sequences are MNHEY and SMNVEV (reference sequence). The CDR3 is CASSLNGADFEKLFF. The CDR3 DNA follows: TGTGCCAGCAGTTTAAACGGGGCGGATTTTGAAAAACTGTTTTTT.

V is TRBV5-1 and J is TRBJ2-7; D possibly corresponds to TRBD1 (6 bases). Looked up from germline, CDR1 is SGHRS and CDR2 is YFSETQ. The CDR3 length is 13 residues. Between the trimmed V and J ends, which lost 3 bases and 4 bases, there was a span of 11 bases. The CDR3 reads CASSSTGPYEQYF. The DNA for the CDR3 is TGCGCCAGCAGCTCGACAGGTCCGTACGAGCAGTACTTC.

CDR3 sequence reads: CAWSVFDYGYTF. Written as DNA, the CDR3 is TGTGCCTGGTCAGTGTTTGACTATGGCTACACCTTC. The chain is built from TRBV30 and TRBJ1-2; the D is unclear. The germline gives CDR1 GTSNPN, CDR2 SVGIG (reference sequence). This CDR3 spans 12 amino acids. V dropped 5 bases and J dropped 3 bases, with 10 bases sitting between them.

This chain links TRBV28 with TRBJ2-1, with D maybe TRBD2 (6 bases). The V gene lost 5 bases and the J gene lost 7 bases, with 21 bases spanning the gap. Germline-derived CDR1 and CDR2 are MDHEN and SYDVKM. This CDR3 comprises 16 residues. The CDR3 sequence: CASSPPRGPAGNEQFF. The DNA of the CDR3 is TGTGCCAGCAGTCCCCCCCGGGGCCCGGCGGGGAATGAGCAGTTCTTC.

The rearrangement uses TRBV19 and TRBJ1-3; D not resolved. V shed 4 bases and J shed 4 bases, with 11 bases lying between them. The CDR3 is made up of 14 amino acids. Looked up from germline, CDR1 is LNHDA and CDR2 is SQIVND (reference sequence). CDR3 coding DNA: TGTGCCAGTAGTACGCTGGGTACCGGAAACACCATATATTTT. Translated, it gives CASSTLGTGNTIYF.

The chain employs TRBV10-3 and TRBJ2-7; 14 bases match TRBD2. The CDR3 is 16 amino acids. Germline values: CDR1 ENHRY, CDR2 SYGVKD. The junction had 4 bases not matched to a gene; V was cut back by 6 bases and J by 0 bases. The CDR3 here is CAISQGLAGDSYEQYF. For the CDR3, the DNA is TGTGCCATCAGCCAGGGACTAGCGGGGGACTCCTACGAGCAGTACTTC.

V gene TRBV14 combines with J gene TRBJ1-1; 8 nucleotides line up with TRBD1. Germline V gene lookup returns CDR1 SGHDN and CDR2 FVKESK. The CDR3 runs to 16 residues. V shed 1 base, J shed 3 bases, and the junction held 7 bases outside the gene matches. This chain's CDR3 is CASSQGRQGWDTEAFF. CDR3 nucleotide sequence: TGTGCCAGCAGCCAAGGCCGACAGGGGTGGGACACTGAAGCTTTCTTT.

The chain uses TRBV27 and TRBJ2-1; TRBD1 agrees at 9 bases. The ends lost 3 bases at V and 6 bases at J; junction bases unmatched: 9. Germline V gene sequence: CDR1 MNHEY, CDR2 SMNVEV (reference sequence). The CDR3 covers 16 residues. CDR3: CASSLPDRGTTNEQFF. The DNA of the CDR3 is TGTGCCAGCAGTTTGCCCGACAGGGGGACCACCAATGAGCAGTTCTTC.

The chain couples TRBV5-4 to TRBJ2-2, with no clear D. The CDR3 consists of 12 residues. Deletions cut 3 bases from V and 8 bases from J, with 8 bases between. Germline-derived CDR1 and CDR2 are SGHNT and YYREEE (reference sequence). This CDR3 reads CASSSEFGELFF. The DNA of the CDR3 is TGTGCCAGCAGCTCCGAGTTTGGGGAGCTGTTTTTT.

The chain combines TRBV30 with TRBJ2-5; D is perhaps TRBD2 (5 bases). The CDR3 length is 16 residues. Germline CDR1 GTSNPN, CDR2 SVGIG (reference sequence). Trimming pared 3 bases from V and 2 bases from J, leaving 19 bases between. The CDR3 reads CAWRPGIGRKQETQYF. As DNA, the CDR3 is TGTGCCTGGAGGCCCGGGATAGGAAGGAAACAAGAGACCCAGTACTTC.

Only a few counts were recorded for this clone. V gene TRBV28 combines with J gene TRBJ2-7; TRBD1 matches 11 bases. CDR1 is MDHEN, CDR2 SYDVKM, per germline. This CDR3 is 16 amino acids long. V shed 6 bases, J shed 5 bases, and the junction held 12 bases outside the gene matches. The CDR3 DNA follows: TGTGCCAGCAGAGGTCCTGGGACAGGGGGTACGAACGAGCAGTACTTC. This sequence encodes CASRGPGTGGTNEQYF.

The V call is TRBV30, the J call TRBJ1-2; no reliable D call. The CDR3 extends over 11 amino acids. CDR1 GTSNPN and CDR2 SVGIG come from the germline V gene (reference sequence). V lost 5 bases, J lost 8 bases, and 12 bases lay in between. The CDR3 DNA sequence: TGTGCCTGGGCCACGTGGAGGGGCTACACCTTC. Protein sequence: CAWATWRGYTF.

J is TRBJ2-7 and V is TRBV21-1; the table's D call, TRBD2, has no DNA check behind it. TRBV21-1 is termed a pseudogene. The CDR3 is 19 amino acids. For the CDR3, the DNA is TGTGCCAGCAGCCCTCCTGGAGTGTCAAGCGGGGGCCCTTGGGGGGAGCAGTACTTC. This translates into CASSPPGVSSGGPWGEQYF.

The V and J genes are TRBV9 and TRBJ1-4; D gene uncertain. Germline CDR1 is SGDLS and CDR2 is YYNGEE. The V end was cut by 6 bases, the J end by 8 bases, with 14 bases between. The CDR3 covers 13 residues. CDR3 sequence: CASTPEGPEKLFF. The CDR3 region has the DNA TGTGCCAGCACCCCCGAGGGTCCCGAAAAACTGTTTTTT.

This clone was recorded only once. V gene TRBV6-5 combines with J gene TRBJ1-6; no reliable D call. The CDR3 contains 15 residues. Germline V gene data show CDR1 as MNHEY and CDR2 as SVGAGI. V gave up 10 bases and J gave up 5 bases, with 18 bases separating them. In nucleotides, the CDR3 is TGTGCCACCGGATGGAGCAGACGGAATAATTCACCCCTCCACTTT. It encodes CATGWSRRNNSPLHF.

The V gene is TRBV11-2, the J gene TRBJ1-1; the D gene is possibly TRBD1 (5 bases). The CDR3 is made up of 14 amino acids. CDR1 SGHAT and CDR2 FQNNGV come from the germline V gene. V was cut by 7 bases and J by 3 bases, with 15 bases left in between. CDR3 nucleotide sequence: TGTGCCAGCACCGTCGCCCGAGGGGACACTGAAGCTTTCTTT. Translated: CASTVARGDTEAFF. The full variable domain, rest sourced from reference TRBV11-2 and TRBJ1-1, is EAGVAQSPRYKIIEKRQSVAFWCNPISGHATLYWYQQILGQGPKLLIQFQNNGVVDDSQLPKDRFSAERLKGVDSTLKIQPAKLEDSAVYLCASTVARGDTEAFFGQGTRLTVV.

CDR3 protein: CAISDVTGGSGYTF. CDR3 bases: TGTGCCATCAGTGATGTAACAGGGGGGAGCGGCTACACCTTC. This chain uses TRBV10-3 with TRBJ1-2; TRBD1 agrees at 8 bases. The J segment lost 8 bases and the V segment lost 3 bases, leaving 8 bases of the junction unmatched. In germline, CDR1 is ENHRY, CDR2 SYGVKD. CDR3 length equals 14 residues.